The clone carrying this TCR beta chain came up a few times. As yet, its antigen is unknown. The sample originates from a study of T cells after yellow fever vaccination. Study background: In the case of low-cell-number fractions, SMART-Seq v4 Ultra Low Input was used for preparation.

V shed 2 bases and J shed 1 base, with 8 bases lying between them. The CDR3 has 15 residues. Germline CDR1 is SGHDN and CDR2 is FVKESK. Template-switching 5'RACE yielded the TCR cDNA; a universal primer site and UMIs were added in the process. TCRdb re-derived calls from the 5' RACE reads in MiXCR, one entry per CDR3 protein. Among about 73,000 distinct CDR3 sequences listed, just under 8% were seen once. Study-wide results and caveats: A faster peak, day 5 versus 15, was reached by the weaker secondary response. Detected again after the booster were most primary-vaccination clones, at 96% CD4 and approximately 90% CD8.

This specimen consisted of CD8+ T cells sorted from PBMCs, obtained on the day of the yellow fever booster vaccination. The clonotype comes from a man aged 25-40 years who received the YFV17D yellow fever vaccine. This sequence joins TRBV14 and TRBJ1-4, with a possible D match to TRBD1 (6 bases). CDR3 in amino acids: CASSQKQGTNEKLFF. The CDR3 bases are TGTGCCAGCAGCCAAAAACAGGGAACTAATGAAAAACTGTTTTTT.